Detailed here is one TCR beta chain. These data come from a study of blood T cell repertoires in COVID-19. This table comes from immunoSEQ multiplex PCR, and its TCRdb copy is limited to in-frame clones, with some not included. The sample carries 150,000 to 200,000 clones, roughly 90% recorded once. The J segment lost 6 bases and the V segment lost 3 bases, leaving 12 bases of the junction unmatched. CDR3 length: 17 amino acids. Per germline, CDR1 KGHDR and CDR2 SFDVKD. The V and J genes are TRBV24-1 and TRBJ1-5; 8 nucleotides agree with TRBD1. The sample was PBMCs or T cells enriched from blood (not recorded which). This TCR was sampled from a woman aged 45-59 years who had recovered from COVID-19. The CDR3 DNA sequence: TGTGCCACCAGTGATATTCCCAAGACAGGGGAACGTCAGCCCCAGCATTTT. Protein sequence: CATSDIPKTGERQPQHF.